Shown below are 19 T cell receptor beta chains from a single sample sequenced in a study of early T cells in non-severe SARS-CoV-2 infection. In TCRdb, the 5' RACE reads were re-called with MiXCR into one record per CDR3 protein. Of just over 65,000 distinct CDR3 sequences in the sample, roughly 13% were seen once. Material: whole blood. Source of these receptors: an adult who was a healthcare worker with PCR-confirmed SARS-CoV-2 infection or an uninfected control (not recorded which).

This clonotype was counted only a few times. V gene TRBV5-1 combines with J gene TRBJ2-2; D is unclear. Per germline, CDR1 SGHRS and CDR2 YFSETQ. The CDR3 spans 14 residues. Trimming pared 4 bases from V and 6 bases from J, leaving 13 bases between. The CDR3 protein is CASSPDGHPGELFF. The CDR3 region has the DNA TGCGCCAGCAGCCCGGACGGGCACCCCGGGGAGCTGTTTTTT.

The CDR3 DNA reads TGCGCCAGCAGCCCCGGTTCCTACAATGAGCAGTTCTTC. Its protein product is CASSPGSYNEQFF. This rearrangement joins TRBV5-1 to TRBJ2-1, with D unresolved. Germline V gene lookup returns CDR1 SGHRS and CDR2 YFSETQ. The CDR3 totals 13 residues. The V and J ends lost 4 bases and 1 base respectively, with 6 bases between them.

The chain is built from TRBV20-1 and TRBJ1-1; 8 positions match TRBD1. The ends lost 0 bases at V and 2 bases at J; junction bases unmatched: 8. This CDR3 has 16 residues. The germline gives CDR1 DFQATT, CDR2 SNEGSKA (reference sequence). CDR3 residues: CSARDPGQGDNTEAFF. DNA for the CDR3: TGCAGTGCTAGAGATCCAGGACAGGGTGATAACACTGAAGCTTTCTTT.

The chain joins TRBV3-1 to TRBJ1-6; TRBD1 aligns across 8 bases. The CDR3 is 15 amino acids. The germline V gene has CDR1 LGHDT and CDR2 YNNKEL (reference sequence). V was clipped by 4 bases and J by 10 bases; unmatched bases: 9. DNA for the CDR3: TGTGCCAGCAGCCCAATAGGACAGGGCGGCTCACCCCTCCACTTT. Protein product: CASSPIGQGGSPLHF.

Only a few counts were recorded for this clonotype. This chain uses TRBV6-6 with TRBJ1-5, with D hard to call. Germline-derived CDR1 and CDR2 are MNHNY and SVGAGI (reference sequence). This CDR3 comprises 15 residues. Trimming pared 2 bases from V and 4 bases from J, leaving 12 bases between. In nucleotides, the CDR3 is TGTGCCAGCAGTTACGTAGGGAGCGCGAATCAGCCCCAGCATTTT. Translated: CASSYVGSANQPQHF.

The chain couples TRBV19 to TRBJ2-1; 13 bases are a match to TRBD2. This CDR3 region has 17 residues. V was clipped by 3 bases and J by 7 bases; unmatched bases: 9. Looked up from germline, CDR1 is LNHDA and CDR2 is SQIVND (reference sequence). The CDR3 sequence is CASSIAGTSGAGNEQFF. The CDR3 bases are TGTGCCAGTAGTATCGCCGGGACTAGCGGGGCAGGGAATGAGCAGTTCTTC.

The V gene is TRBV7-8, the J gene TRBJ2-1, with D maybe TRBD1 (6 bases). Germline CDR1 is SGHVS and CDR2 is FQNEAQ. The CDR3 totals 13 residues. Trimming pared 3 bases from V and 4 bases from J, leaving 7 bases between. This CDR3 is CASSFRGYNEQFF. The CDR3 nucleotides are TGTGCCAGCAGCTTCAGGGGTTACAATGAGCAGTTCTTC.

The CDR3 protein is CASSNRGDYGYTF. Written as DNA, the CDR3 is TGTGCCAGCAGCAACAGGGGCGACTATGGCTACACCTTC. The rearrangement links TRBV6-2 or TRBV6-3 to TRBJ1-2, with 7 positions matching TRBD1. V was pared by 6 bases and J by 3 bases, with 4 bases of the junction left unmatched. Per the germline V gene, CDR1 is MNHEY and CDR2 is SVGEGT. The CDR3 spans 13 residues.

The V gene is TRBV7-2, the J gene TRBJ2-1; no reliable D call. Between the trimmed V and J ends, which lost 1 base and 10 bases, there was a span of 8 bases. Germline assignment: CDR1 SGHTA and CDR2 FQGNSA. This CDR3 has 12 amino acids. CDR3 nucleotides: TGTGCCAGCAGCTTAGGCCCCCGCGAGCAGTTCTTC. This codes for CASSLGPREQFF. Complete variable domain (other parts from reference TRBV7-2 and TRBJ2-1): GAGVSQSPSNKVTEKGKDVELRCDPISGHTALYWYRQSLGQGLEFLIYFQGNSAPDKSGLPSDRFSAERTGGSVSTLTIQRTQQEDSAVYLCASSLGPREQFFGPGTRLTVL.

This chain connects TRBV7-8 to TRBJ2-1, with 8 bases matching TRBD2. Germline trimming cut 4 bases from V and 7 bases from J; bases unmatched to any gene: 15. The CDR3 is 17 residues long. In germline, CDR1 is SGHVS, CDR2 FQNEAQ. The CDR3 is CASSYSGGPASGNEQFF. The CDR3 nucleotides are TGTGCCAGCAGCTATTCGGGAGGGCCTGCAAGTGGGAATGAGCAGTTCTTC.

The CDR3 nucleotides are TGTGCCAGCAGCCAGGTTCGAAATTCAGATACGCAGTATTTT. It yields the protein CASSQVRNSDTQYF. The chain combines TRBV11-2 with TRBJ2-3; unclear D gene. In germline, CDR1 is SGHAT, CDR2 FQNNGV. This CDR3 has 14 residues. Deletions cut 5 bases from V and 4 bases from J, with 13 bases between.

This clonotype was seen a handful of times. This chain uses TRBV5-1 with TRBJ1-1; the D is unclear. CDR3 size: 14 residues. Trimming took 1 base from V and 5 from J, leaving 12 bases between them. In germline, CDR1 is SGHRS, CDR2 YFSETQ. CDR3 protein: CASSLREPKTEAFF. CDR3 DNA sequence: TGCGCCAGCAGCTTGCGGGAGCCGAAGACTGAAGCTTTCTTT.

The chain links TRBV7-6 to TRBJ1-1; D is undetermined. The germline CDR1 and CDR2 sequences are SGHVS and FNYEAQ. The V end lost 1 base, the J end lost 1 base, and 7 bases lay between the germline ends. The CDR3 totals 14 residues. As DNA, the CDR3 is TGTGCCAGCAGCTTAGGATGGTCGAACACTGAAGCTTTCTTT. It specifies CASSLGWSNTEAFF. The whole variable domain, remainder taken from reference TRBV7-6 and TRBJ1-1, is GAGVSQSPRYKVTKRGQDVALRCDPISGHVSLYWYRQALGQGPEFLTYFNYEAQQDKSGLPNDRFSAERPEGSISTLTIQRTEQRDSAMYRCASSLGWSNTEAFFGQGTRLTVV.

This clonotype was seen ten or more times. The CDR3 spells CASSNFRQATYEQYF. The DNA of the CDR3 is TGTGCCAGCAGTAATTTCCGGCAGGCGACCTACGAGCAGTACTTC. The genes are TRBV12-3 or TRBV12-4 and TRBJ2-7; no definite D call. V dropped 5 bases and J dropped 2 bases, with 16 bases sitting between them. There are 15 residues in the CDR3.

This clonotype was counted ten times or more. The rearrangement uses TRBV28 and TRBJ1-5; 10 bases match TRBD1. The CDR3 length is 17 residues. Germline CDR1 and CDR2: MDHEN and SYDVKM. J gave up 2 bases and V 3 bases, and 7 bases lay outside the gene matches. The CDR3 DNA reads TGTGCCAGCAGTTTGTGGGACAGGGGAAGGGGCAATCAGCCCCAGCATTTT. This sequence encodes CASSLWDRGRGNQPQHF.

The rearrangement links TRBV28 to TRBJ1-3; a weak D match, TRBD1 (5 bases). Trimming shortened V by 1 base and J by 1 base, and 11 bases separated the two germline ends. From germline, CDR1 is MDHEN and CDR2 SYDVKM. This CDR3 region has 16 residues. CDR3 DNA sequence: TGTGCCAGCAGTTTATTGCTGGGGGGTTCTGGAAACACCATATATTTT. This codes for CASSLLLGGSGNTIYF.

This clonotype has more than one count but fewer than ten. The chain has TRBV12-3 or TRBV12-4 and TRBJ2-5; perhaps TRBD1 as D (6 bases). This CDR3 spans 14 amino acids. V was trimmed by 3 bases and J by 4 bases, leaving 12 bases between them. CDR3 in amino acids: CASSFLDSLETQYF. CDR3 sequence (DNA): TGTGCCAGCAGTTTCCTGGACAGCCTAGAGACCCAGTACTTC.

This rearrangement joins TRBV6-1 to TRBJ1-2; 8 bases map to TRBD1. With V trimmed by 7 bases and J by 6 bases, 4 bases remained unmatched. The germline gives CDR1 MNHNS, CDR2 SASEGT. The CDR3 covers 12 residues. CDR3 loop: CASMQGADGYTF. In nucleotides, the CDR3 is TGTGCCAGCATGCAGGGGGCAGATGGCTACACCTTC.

This clonotype was recorded a few times. J is TRBJ2-1 and V is TRBV20-1, with TRBD2 matching 11 bases. With 6 bases clipped from V and 2 bases from J, the junction kept 18 bases outside the gene matches. Per the germline V gene, CDR1 is DFQATT and CDR2 is SNEGSKA (reference sequence). The CDR3 sequence is 19 residues long. CDR3 sequence reads: CSAHGRVASGRYAYNEQFF. The CDR3 DNA follows: TGCAGTGCCCATGGGAGGGTGGCTAGCGGGAGGTATGCCTACAATGAGCAGTTCTTC.